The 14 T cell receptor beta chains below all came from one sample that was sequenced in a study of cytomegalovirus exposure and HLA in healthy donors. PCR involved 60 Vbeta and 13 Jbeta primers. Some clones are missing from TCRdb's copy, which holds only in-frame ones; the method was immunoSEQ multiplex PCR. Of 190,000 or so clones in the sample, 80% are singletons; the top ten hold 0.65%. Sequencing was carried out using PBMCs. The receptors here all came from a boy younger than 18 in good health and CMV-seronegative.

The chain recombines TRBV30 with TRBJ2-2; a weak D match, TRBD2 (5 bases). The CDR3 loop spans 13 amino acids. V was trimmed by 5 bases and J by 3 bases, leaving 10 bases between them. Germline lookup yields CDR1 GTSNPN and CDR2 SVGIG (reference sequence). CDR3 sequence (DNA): TGTGCCTGGGGACTGCCTCACACCGGGGAGCTGTTTTTT. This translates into CAWGLPHTGELFF. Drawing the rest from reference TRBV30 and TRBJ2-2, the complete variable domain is SQTIHQWPATLVQPVGSPLSLECTVEGTSNPNLYWYRQAAGRGLQLLFYSVGIGQISSEVPQNLSASRPQDRQFILSSKKLLLSDSGFYLCAWGLPHTGELFFGEGSRLTVL.

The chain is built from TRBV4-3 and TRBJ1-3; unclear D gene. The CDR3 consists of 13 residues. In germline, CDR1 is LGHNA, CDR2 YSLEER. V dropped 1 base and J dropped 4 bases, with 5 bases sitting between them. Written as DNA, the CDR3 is TGCGCCAGCAGCCAAGTCGGGGGAAACACCATATATTTT. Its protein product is CASSQVGGNTIYF.

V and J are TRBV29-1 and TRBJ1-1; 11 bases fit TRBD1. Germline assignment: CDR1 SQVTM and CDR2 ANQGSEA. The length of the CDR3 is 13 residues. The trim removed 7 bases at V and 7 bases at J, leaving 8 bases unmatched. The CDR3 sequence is CSGWTGGSGEAFF. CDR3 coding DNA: TGCAGCGGGTGGACAGGGGGCAGCGGTGAAGCTTTCTTT.

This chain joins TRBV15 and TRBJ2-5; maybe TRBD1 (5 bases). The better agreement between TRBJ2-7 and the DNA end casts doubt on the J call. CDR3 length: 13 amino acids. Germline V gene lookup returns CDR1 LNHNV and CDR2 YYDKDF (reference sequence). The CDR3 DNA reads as TGTGCCACCAGCAGAGCGACAGACCACGAGCAGTACTTC. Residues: CATSRATDHEQYF.

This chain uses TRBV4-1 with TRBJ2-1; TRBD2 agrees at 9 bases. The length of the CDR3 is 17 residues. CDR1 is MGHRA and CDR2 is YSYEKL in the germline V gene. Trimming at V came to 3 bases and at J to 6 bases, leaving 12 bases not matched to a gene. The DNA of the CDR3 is TGCGCCAGCAGCCAGAGCCCGGGCGAGCGGGAGGCCAATGAGCAGTTCTTC. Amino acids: CASSQSPGEREANEQFF.

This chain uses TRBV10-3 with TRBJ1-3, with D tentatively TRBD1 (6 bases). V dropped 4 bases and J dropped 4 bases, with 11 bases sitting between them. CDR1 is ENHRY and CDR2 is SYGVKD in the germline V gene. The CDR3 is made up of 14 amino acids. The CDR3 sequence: CAISGSRGGNTIYF. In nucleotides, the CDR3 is TGTGCCATCAGTGGGTCCAGGGGAGGAAACACCATATATTTT.

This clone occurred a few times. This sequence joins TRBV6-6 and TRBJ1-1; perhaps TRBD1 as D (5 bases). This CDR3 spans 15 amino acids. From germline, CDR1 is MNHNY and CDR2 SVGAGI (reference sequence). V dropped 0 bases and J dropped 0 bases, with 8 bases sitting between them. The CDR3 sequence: CASSYSDSLNTEAFF. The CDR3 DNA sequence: TGTGCCAGCAGTTACTCCGACAGCTTGAACACTGAAGCTTTCTTT.

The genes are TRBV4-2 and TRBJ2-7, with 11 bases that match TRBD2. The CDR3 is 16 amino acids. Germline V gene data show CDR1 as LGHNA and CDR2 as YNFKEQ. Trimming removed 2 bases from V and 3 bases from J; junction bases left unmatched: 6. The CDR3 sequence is CASSQPTSGKVYEQYF. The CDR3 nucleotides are TGTGCCAGCAGCCAACCGACTAGCGGGAAGGTCTACGAGCAGTACTTC.

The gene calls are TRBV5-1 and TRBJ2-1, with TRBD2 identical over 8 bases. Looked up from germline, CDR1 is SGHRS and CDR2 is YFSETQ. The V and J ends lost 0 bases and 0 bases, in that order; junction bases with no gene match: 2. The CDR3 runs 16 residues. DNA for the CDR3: TGCGCCAGCAGCTTGGTGGGGACTAGCTCCTACAATGAGCAGTTCTTC. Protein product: CASSLVGTSSYNEQFF.

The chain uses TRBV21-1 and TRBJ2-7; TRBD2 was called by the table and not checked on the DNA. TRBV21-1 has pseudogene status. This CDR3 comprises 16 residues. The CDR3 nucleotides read TGTGCCAGCAGCAAACGGACCGCCGTCTCGGGGTACGAGCAGTACTTC. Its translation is CASSKRTAVSGYEQYF.

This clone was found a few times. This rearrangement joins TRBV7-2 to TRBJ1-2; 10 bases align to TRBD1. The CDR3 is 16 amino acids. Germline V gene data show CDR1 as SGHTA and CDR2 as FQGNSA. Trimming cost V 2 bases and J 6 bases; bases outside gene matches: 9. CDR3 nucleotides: TGTGCCAGCAGCTTAACGACAGGGGGCGCGGAAAATGGCTACACCTTC. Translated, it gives CASSLTTGGAENGYTF.

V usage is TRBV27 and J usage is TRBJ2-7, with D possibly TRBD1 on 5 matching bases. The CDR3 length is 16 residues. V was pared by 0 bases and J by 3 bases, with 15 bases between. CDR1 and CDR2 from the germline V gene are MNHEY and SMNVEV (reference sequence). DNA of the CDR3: TGTGCCAGCAGTTTATCATGGACATTTAAGATCTACGAGCAGTACTTC. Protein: CASSLSWTFKIYEQYF.

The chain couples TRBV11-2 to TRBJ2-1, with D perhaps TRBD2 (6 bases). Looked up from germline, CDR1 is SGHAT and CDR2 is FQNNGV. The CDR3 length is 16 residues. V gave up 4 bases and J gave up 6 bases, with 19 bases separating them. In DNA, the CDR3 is TGTGCCAGCAGCTCCCAACCGGGGGTAATGGGCAATGAGCAGTTCTTC. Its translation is CASSSQPGVMGNEQFF. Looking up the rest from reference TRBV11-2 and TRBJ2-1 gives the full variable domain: EAGVAQSPRYKIIEKRQSVAFWCNPISGHATLYWYQQILGQGPKLLIQFQNNGVVDDSQLPKDRFSAERLKGVDSTLKIQPAKLEDSAVYLCASSSQPGVMGNEQFFGPGTRLTVL.

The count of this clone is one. This chain's CDR3 is CASSIDSSGTNIYEQYF. For the CDR3, the DNA is TGTGCCAGTAGTATAGATAGTTCAGGGACAAACATCTACGAGCAGTACTTC. V is TRBV19 and J is TRBJ2-7, with D perhaps TRBD1 (6 bases). From germline, CDR1 is LNHDA and CDR2 SQIVND (reference sequence). The CDR3 is 17 amino acids. V shed 0 bases and J shed 3 bases, with 18 bases lying between them.